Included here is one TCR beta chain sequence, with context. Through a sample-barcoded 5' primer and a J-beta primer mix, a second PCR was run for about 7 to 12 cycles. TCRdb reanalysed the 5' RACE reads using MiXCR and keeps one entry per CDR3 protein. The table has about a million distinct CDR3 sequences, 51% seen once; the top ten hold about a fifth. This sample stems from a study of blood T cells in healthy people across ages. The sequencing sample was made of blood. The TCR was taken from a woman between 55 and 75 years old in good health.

CDR3 DNA sequence: TGTGCCAGCAGCTTAGATCCCGGAAACACCATATATTTT. Protein: CASSLDPGNTIYF. The chain couples TRBV7-2 to TRBJ1-3; D is unresolved. Trimming stripped 1 base from V and 4 bases from J, with 5 bases between. The CDR3 has 13 amino acids. Per the germline V gene, CDR1 is SGHTA and CDR2 is FQGNSA.